The 29 T cell receptor beta chains below were found in one sample sequenced in a study of cytotoxic CD8 clonotypes in ibrutinib-treated CLL. Profiling relied on immunoSEQ multiplex PCR, and the TCRdb table lists in-frame clones only, not all of them. The profile shows under 200,000 clones, about four fifths of them singletons. Sequences were derived from PBMCs, sampled after 12 months of ibrutinib treatment. The receptors stem from a human donor with chronic lymphocytic leukemia.

Remarks on this clone: One end of the junction does not line up with germline, which may come from a read error. This chain joins TRBV7-7 and TRBJ2-2, with 9 bases aligning to TRBD1. This CDR3 comprises 16 residues. The V gene's germline CDR1 is SSHAT and CDR2 FNYEAQ (reference sequence). The CDR3 spells CASSLAGQGSTGELFF. Written as DNA, the CDR3 is TGTGCTAGCAGCTTGGCGGGACAGGGCTCCACCGGGGAGCTGTTTTTT.

V is TRBV9 and J is TRBJ2-3; D may be TRBD2 (6 bases). Germline V gene data show CDR1 as SGDLS and CDR2 as YYNGEE. The length of the CDR3 is 15 residues. Trimming took 0 bases from V and 0 from J, leaving 8 bases between them. CDR3 protein: CASSVAAGSTDTQYF. The CDR3 DNA sequence: TGTGCCAGCAGCGTAGCTGCGGGAAGCACAGATACGCAGTATTTT.

The V call is TRBV28, the J call TRBJ2-2, with TRBD2 matching 10 bases. CDR3 length: 13 residues. J was trimmed by 6 bases and V by 7 bases; bases with no gene match: 2. Germline loops: CDR1 MDHEN, CDR2 SYDVKM. CDR3 region: CASKREGPGELFF. Here the CDR3 DNA reads TGTGCCAGCAAGCGGGAGGGCCCCGGGGAGCTGTTTTTT.

The rearrangement uses TRBV5-4 and TRBJ1-6, with a possible D match to TRBD1 (6 bases). Germline lookup yields CDR1 SGHNT and CDR2 YYREEE (reference sequence). The V and J ends lost 1 base and 8 bases respectively, with 10 bases between them. CDR3 length: 14 residues. The CDR3 reads CASSLTQGDSPLHF. CDR3 coding DNA: TGTGCCAGCAGCTTGACACAGGGTGATTCACCCCTCCACTTT.

V is TRBV13 and J is TRBJ1-4, with a possible D match to TRBD1 (5 bases). The germline gives CDR1 PRHDT, CDR2 FYEKMQ (reference sequence). The CDR3 is made up of 16 amino acids. V was trimmed by 4 bases and J by 4 bases, leaving 16 bases between them. The CDR3 nucleotides read TGTGCCAGCAGCTCCTGGGGCGGGGAAAATAATGAAAAACTGTTTTTT. Translated: CASSSWGGENNEKLFF.

This clone appeared a few times. The chain couples TRBV19 to TRBJ1-1; D is uncertain. CDR1 LNHDA and CDR2 SQIVND come from the germline V gene (reference sequence). Trimming took 5 bases from V and 1 from J, leaving 11 bases between them. The CDR3 covers 14 residues. The CDR3 loop is CASSQSEPNTEAFF. CDR3 nucleotide sequence: TGTGCCAGTAGTCAAAGCGAACCGAACACTGAAGCTTTCTTT. Variable domain in full (rest from reference TRBV19 and TRBJ1-1): DGGITQSPKYLFRKEGQNVTLSCEQNLNHDAMYWYRQDPGQGLRLIYYSQIVNDFQKGDIAEGYSVSREKKESFPLTVTSAQKNPTAFYLCASSQSEPNTEAFFGQGTRLTVV.

The V and J genes are TRBV18 and TRBJ2-7; D uncertain. Between the trimmed V and J ends, which lost 3 bases and 7 bases, there was a span of 13 bases. Germline CDR1 and CDR2: KGHSH and LQKENI. The CDR3 extends over 13 amino acids. CDR3 sequence: CASSPSRAREQYF. The CDR3 DNA is TGTGCCAGCTCACCCTCAAGGGCCCGGGAGCAGTACTTC.

The rearrangement uses TRBV30 and TRBJ2-5, with 9 bases fitting TRBD1. V dropped 5 bases and J dropped 2; count of bases not matched to a gene: 6. Germline V gene sequence: CDR1 GTSNPN, CDR2 SVGIG (reference sequence). The CDR3 runs to 14 residues. CDR3 region: CAWDRDRAQETQYF. For the CDR3, the DNA is TGTGCCTGGGACCGGGACAGGGCTCAAGAGACCCAGTACTTC.

The V gene is TRBV9, the J gene TRBJ2-4; D possibly uses TRBD1 or TRBD2 (5 bases each). Germline values: CDR1 SGDLS, CDR2 YYNGEE. The V end was cut by 0 bases, the J end by 8 bases, with 21 bases between. The CDR3 sequence is 17 residues long. CDR3 sequence: CASSVVFSSDEGDIQYF. In nucleotides, the CDR3 is TGTGCCAGCAGCGTAGTATTTAGTAGCGATGAAGGGGACATTCAGTACTTC.

The rearrangement joins TRBV18 to TRBJ2-7, with TRBD1 matching 9 bases. CDR1 and CDR2 (germline): KGHSH, LQKENI. CDR3 length: 17 residues. V trimming: 6 bases; J trimming: 5 bases; junction bases outside the gene matches: 17. The CDR3 coding sequence is TGTGCCAGCTCCCCCCCCAGCCTAGGACAGGGGTTCCACGAGCAGTACTTC. It encodes CASSPPSLGQGFHEQYF. Filled out from reference TRBV18 and TRBJ2-7, the complete variable domain reads NAGVMQNPRHLVRRRGQEARLRCSPMKGHSHVYWYRQLPEEGLKFMVYLQKENIIDESGMPKERFSAEFPKEGPSILRIQQVVRGDSAAYFCASSPPSLGQGFHEQYFGPGTRLTVT.

The CDR3 nucleotides are TGTGCCAGCAGGCGGGACAGGGGGCTTGGCGGGGAGCTGTTTTTT. This translates into CASRRDRGLGGELFF. V and J are TRBV2 and TRBJ2-2; 12 nucleotides align to TRBD1. The germline CDR1 and CDR2 sequences are SNHLY and FYNNEI. Trimming cost V 6 bases and J 7 bases; bases outside gene matches: 6. The CDR3 extends over 15 amino acids.

At least ten counts were recorded for this clone. V usage is TRBV5-1 and J usage is TRBJ2-3; D not resolved. Germline V gives CDR1 SGHRS, CDR2 YFSETQ. This CDR3 is 14 amino acids long. V dropped 5 bases and J dropped 0 bases, with 10 bases sitting between them. The CDR3, as DNA: TGCGCCAGCAGTGGCGAGGCTAGCACAGATACGCAGTATTTT. Its translation is CASSGEASTDTQYF. Combining the CDR3 with reference TRBV5-1 and TRBJ2-3 gives the whole variable domain KAGVTQTPRYLIKTRGQQVTLSCSPISGHRSVSWYQQTPGQGLQFLFEYFSETQRNKGNFPGRFSGRQFSNSRSEMNVSTLELGDSALYLCASSGEASTDTQYFGPGTRLTVL.

The chain couples TRBV18 to TRBJ1-1; D perhaps matches TRBD1 (5 bases). Trimming removed 3 bases at V and 6 bases at J, with 23 bases between. The length of the CDR3 is 17 residues. The germline gives CDR1 KGHSH, CDR2 LQKENI. The CDR3 bases are TGTGCCAGCTCACCGGTTTTGTTAGGGGAGATCAGTTCTGAAGCTTTCTTT. Protein: CASSPVLLGEISSEAFF.

This chain joins TRBV19 and TRBJ2-6, with TRBD1 identical over 11 bases. This CDR3 is built from 18 residues. Germline-derived CDR1 and CDR2 are LNHDA and SQIVND (reference sequence). V was pared by 3 bases and J by 1 base, with 5 bases of the junction left unmatched. CDR3 region: CASSMSGQGASGANVLTF. CDR3 coding DNA: TGTGCCAGTAGTATGTCCGGACAGGGGGCGTCTGGGGCCAACGTCCTGACTTTC.

The gene calls are TRBV7-6 and TRBJ1-6, with a tentative D call TRBD1 (5 bases). From germline, CDR1 is SGHVS and CDR2 FNYEAQ. V dropped 1 base and J dropped 5 bases, with 12 bases sitting between them. This CDR3 comprises 16 residues. The chain's CDR3 is CASSLGVGTNNSPLHF. DNA of the CDR3: TGTGCCAGCAGCTTAGGGGTCGGGACGAATAATTCACCCCTCCACTTT.

The V gene is TRBV9, the J gene TRBJ1-4, with 8 bases that match TRBD1. V was clipped by 3 bases and J by 7 bases; unmatched bases: 8. The CDR3 contains 15 residues. Germline values: CDR1 SGDLS, CDR2 YYNGEE. The chain's CDR3 is CASSEKGQGFEKLFF. The CDR3 DNA reads TGTGCCAGCAGCGAGAAAGGACAGGGTTTTGAAAAACTGTTTTTT.

V gene TRBV11-2 combines with J gene TRBJ1-1; no firm D call. Germline CDR1 SGHAT, CDR2 FQNNGV. The ends were cut back, 2 bases at V and 1 base at J, with 8 bases in the middle. CDR3 length: 14 amino acids. The CDR3 coding sequence is TGTGCCAGCAGCTTACTGGATTCGAACACTGAAGCTTTCTTT. It translates to CASSLLDSNTEAFF.

V gene TRBV28 combines with J gene TRBJ2-4; D perhaps matches TRBD1 (6 bases). V dropped 1 base and J dropped 0 bases, with 10 bases sitting between them. The CDR3 runs to 16 residues. Germline V lookup: CDR1 MDHEN, CDR2 SYDVKM. CDR3 nucleotides: TGTGCCAGCAGTTTATCAGGGGCTGGAGCCAAAAACATTCAGTACTTC. Translation: CASSLSGAGAKNIQYF. The full variable domain, its missing parts supplied by reference TRBV28 and TRBJ2-4, is DVKVTQSSRYLVKRTGEKVFLECVQDMDHENMFWYRQDPGLGLRLIYFSYDVKMKEKGDIPEGYSVSREKKERFSLILESASTNQTSMYLCASSLSGAGAKNIQYFGAGTRLSVL.

This clone was counted a few times. Here the CDR3 reads CATSRYGGGYEQYF. The DNA for the CDR3 is TGTGCCACCAGCAGATACGGGGGAGGGTACGAGCAGTACTTC. The chain employs TRBV15 and TRBJ2-7, with TRBD2 matching 7 bases. Germline V lookup: CDR1 LNHNV, CDR2 YYDKDF (reference sequence). The trim removed 2 bases at V and 4 bases at J, leaving 5 bases unmatched. The CDR3 totals 14 residues. Filled out from reference TRBV15 and TRBJ2-7, the complete variable domain reads DAMVIQNPRYQVTQFGKPVTLSCSQTLNHNVMYWYQQKSSQAPKLLFHYYDKDFNNEADTPDNFQSRRPNTSFCFLDIRSPGLGDTAMYLCATSRYGGGYEQYFGPGTRLTVT.

This CDR3 reads CASSMKGGTGDSIRSYEQYF. The CDR3 DNA reads as TGTGCCAGTAGTATGAAAGGTGGGACAGGGGACTCCATAAGATCCTACGAGCAGTACTTC. The rearrangement joins TRBV19 to TRBJ2-7; 10 nucleotides match TRBD1. The CDR3 has 20 residues. Germline V CDR1 and CDR2: LNHDA, SQIVND (reference sequence). V was clipped by 3 bases and J by 1 base; unmatched bases: 18.

About this clone itself: Other nucleotide sequences from this sample produce the same CDR3. This rearrangement joins TRBV20-1 to TRBJ2-1; D gene unclear. The CDR3 covers 11 residues. Trimming removed 6 bases from V and 4 bases from J, with 7 bases in between. Looked up from germline, CDR1 is DFQATT and CDR2 is SNEGSKA (reference sequence). The chain's CDR3 is CSATTYNEQFF. Written as DNA, the CDR3 is TGCAGTGCCACGACTTACAATGAGCAGTTCTTC.

This clone occurred once. The genes are TRBV7-6 and TRBJ1-5; unclear D gene. The germline CDR1 and CDR2 sequences are SGHVS and FNYEAQ. The CDR3 consists of 13 residues. V dropped 3 bases and J dropped 3 bases, with 6 bases sitting between them. The CDR3 DNA reads as TGTGCCAGCAGCTTGAGGATCAATCAGCCCCAGCATTTT. It encodes CASSLRINQPQHF.

This chain links TRBV7-6 with TRBJ2-2; D is unclear. Trimming removed 3 bases at V and 4 bases at J, with 9 bases between. CDR1 and CDR2 (germline): SGHVS, FNYEAQ. This CDR3 is 14 amino acids long. The CDR3 is CASSLQPGTGELFF. DNA for the CDR3: TGTGCCAGCAGCTTGCAGCCGGGCACCGGGGAGCTGTTTTTT.

This CDR3 reads CASSLATSNTEAFF. The CDR3 nucleotides read TGTGCCAGCAGCTTAGCTACTTCTAACACTGAAGCTTTCTTT. The J gene is TRBJ1-1, the V gene TRBV7-2; D uncertain. V was cut by 0 bases and J by 2 bases, with 7 bases left in between. The germline gives CDR1 SGHTA, CDR2 FQGNSA. This CDR3 has 14 amino acids. Full variable domain (outside the CDR3, taken from reference TRBV7-2 and TRBJ1-1): GAGVSQSPSNKVTEKGKDVELRCDPISGHTALYWYRQSLGQGLEFLIYFQGNSAPDKSGLPSDRFSAERTGGSVSTLTIQRTQQEDSAVYLCASSLATSNTEAFFGQGTRLTVV.

The chain carries TRBV6-5 and TRBJ2-5; D may be TRBD1 or TRBD2 (5 bases each). The CDR3 totals 15 residues. Germline V gene sequence: CDR1 MNHEY, CDR2 SVGAGI. With 2 bases removed from V and 3 bases from J, the gap between germline ends came to 13 bases. CDR3 DNA sequence: TGTGCCAGCAGTTACGGGAGATGGGGGAAAGAGACCCAGTACTTC. It is translated as CASSYGRWGKETQYF.

V and J are TRBV18 and TRBJ2-7; TRBD1 aligns across 12 bases. V lost 0 bases to trimming and J lost 4 bases; unmatched junction nucleotides: 1. The CDR3 is made up of 15 amino acids. Germline loops: CDR1 KGHSH, CDR2 LQKENI. CDR3 residues: CASSPPGQGAYEQYF. CDR3 sequence (DNA): TGTGCCAGCTCACCACCGGGACAGGGGGCTTACGAGCAGTACTTC.

The chain uses TRBV5-6 and TRBJ2-7; TRBD2 aligns across 7 bases. CDR3 length: 12 residues. J lost 3 bases, V lost 4 bases, and 1 base had no gene match. The V gene's germline CDR1 is SGHDT and CDR2 YYEEEE. The CDR3 protein is CASSRTSYEQYF. CDR3 coding DNA: TGTGCCAGCAGCAGGACTAGCTACGAGCAGTACTTC.

V usage is TRBV28 and J usage is TRBJ1-2; D gene unclear. The germline CDR1 and CDR2 sequences are MDHEN and SYDVKM. V lost 3 bases, J lost 1 base, and 12 bases lay in between. The CDR3 has 15 residues. The CDR3 sequence: CASSLSSGFNYGYTF. CDR3 in DNA: TGTGCCAGCAGTTTGTCCTCCGGTTTTAACTATGGCTACACCTTC.

In this sample, this clone turned up once. CDR3 nucleotide sequence: TGCGCCAGCAGCCACCAATTGACACGGGATGAGCAGTTCTTC. Protein sequence: CASSHQLTRDEQFF. The gene calls are TRBV4-3 and TRBJ2-1, with D unclear. This CDR3 region has 14 residues. The germline V gene encodes CDR1 LGHNA and CDR2 YSLEER. Trimming removed 3 bases from V and 8 bases from J, with 14 bases in between.